This T cell receptor (beta chain) was recorded in a study of shared clonotypes between healthy human individuals. CDR3 length: 13 amino acids. The V gene lost 6 bases and the J gene lost 2 bases, with 10 bases spanning the gap. CDR1 is MDHEN and CDR2 is SYDVKM in the germline V gene. Only in-frame clones appear in the TCRdb table, and some are missing; sequencing was by immunoSEQ multiplex PCR. This sample has a few million clones, with 85% to 95% found just once. Sequenced input: naive CD4+ T cells from PBMCs. Subset of the sample: CD45RA+ positively selected. The source is a man younger than 30 in good health. Some clones in this sample may be carry-over from other donors' samples. The genes are TRBV28 and TRBJ2-5, with D uncertain. CDR3 sequence (DNA): TGTGCCAGCAGCGCCCAGGAGCAAGAGACCCAGTACTTC. Protein sequence: CASSAQEQETQYF.